Presented here are 7 T cell receptor beta chains from one specimen sequenced in a study of a mutant IDH1 vaccine in newly diagnosed glioma. The time point denotes: week 35, safety follow-up. Alongside topical imiquimod, each dose of vaccine comprised 300 ug of mutant IDH1 20-mer peptide. Their recognized antigens are unknown. Measured with immunoSEQ multiplex PCR; TCRdb has only the in-frame clones, and not every one. The data hold 41,000 or so clones, with 85% to 90% observed a single time. The starting material was PBMCs, obtained from a glioma patient whose treatment included an IDH1 peptide vaccine. The source is a man between 40 and 49 years old with glioma.

This clone was observed a single time. The chain joins TRBV2 to TRBJ2-5; 10 bases are a match to TRBD2. The trim removed 4 bases at V and 0 bases at J, leaving 8 bases unmatched. The CDR3 runs 17 residues. The germline V gene has CDR1 SNHLY and CDR2 FYNNEI. CDR3 sequence (DNA): TGTGCCAGCAGTGTTAGCGGGAGGACCCTGTACCAAGAGACCCAGTACTTC. Encoded protein: CASSVSGRTLYQETQYF. Drawing the rest from reference TRBV2 and TRBJ2-5, the complete variable domain is EPEVTQTPSHQVTQMGQEVILRCVPISNHLYFYWYRQILGQKVEFLVSFYNNEISEKSEIFDDQFSVERPDGSNFTLKIRSTKLEDSAMYFCASSVSGRTLYQETQYFGPGTRLLVL.

A single count supports this clone. J is TRBJ1-6 and V is TRBV28, with D unresolved. Trimming cost V 3 bases and J 7 bases, with 4 bases left between them. Germline CDR1 reads MDHEN; CDR2 reads SYDVKM. The CDR3 extends over 12 amino acids. The CDR3 DNA sequence: TGTGCCAGCAGTTTCTGGAATTCACCCCTCCACTTT. Amino acid sequence: CASSFWNSPLHF.

V usage is TRBV30 and J usage is TRBJ1-5; 8 nucleotides match TRBD1. Germline V gene lookup returns CDR1 GTSNPN and CDR2 SVGIG (reference sequence). With 0 bases clipped from V and 5 bases from J, the junction kept 6 bases outside the gene matches. The CDR3 totals 15 residues. This CDR3 reads CAWSVQAGGYQPQHF. As DNA, the CDR3 is TGTGCCTGGAGTGTACAGGCAGGGGGCTATCAGCCCCAGCATTTT.

The chain carries TRBV10-3 and TRBJ2-7; D is ambiguous. V lost 0 bases and J lost 2, with 11 bases in between. The CDR3 has 15 amino acids. CDR1 and CDR2 (germline): ENHRY, SYGVKD. CDR3 sequence: CAISESPGRAYEQYF. CDR3 nucleotide sequence: TGTGCCATCAGTGAGTCCCCTGGACGGGCCTACGAGCAGTACTTC.

In its sample, this clone was seen once. The chain couples TRBV7-6 to TRBJ2-2, with D tentatively TRBD2 (5 bases). The germline CDR1 and CDR2 sequences are SGHVS and FNYEAQ. Trimming stripped 0 bases from V and 3 bases from J, with 20 bases between. The CDR3 runs to 19 residues. The CDR3 bases are TGTGCCAGCAGCTTAGCCCTCCAACTCGGGGAGAGGGACACCGGGGAGCTGTTTTTT. It encodes CASSLALQLGERDTGELFF.

This chain joins TRBV19 and TRBJ2-5; 7 nucleotides align to TRBD2. Germline lookup yields CDR1 LNHDA and CDR2 SQIVND (reference sequence). V gave up 3 bases and J gave up 3 bases; unmatched junction bases: 16. The CDR3 is 18 amino acids. CDR3 protein: CASSIGRRPSGVEETQYF. Here the CDR3 DNA reads TGTGCCAGTAGTATCGGCCGAAGGCCTAGCGGAGTAGAAGAGACCCAGTACTTC.

The CDR3 sequence: CASSQAAGQAKTEAFF. The CDR3 DNA sequence: TGCGCCAGCAGCCAAGCAGCCGGACAGGCGAAGACTGAAGCTTTCTTT. The V call is TRBV4-1, the J call TRBJ1-1; 7 bases line up with TRBD1. This CDR3 is built from 16 residues. Germline CDR1 and CDR2: MGHRA and YSYEKL. V lost 1 base to trimming and J lost 5 bases; unmatched junction nucleotides: 10.